The 4 T cell receptor beta chains below were found in one sample sequenced in a study of blood T cell repertoires in COVID-19. The data were produced by immunoSEQ multiplex PCR, yet TCRdb's version contains in-frame clones alone and is incomplete. This repertoire shows around 120,000 clones, 70% to 85% found once; its top ten account for 2% to 3%. What was sequenced was peripheral blood. The receptors stem from a man in his forties or fifties with acute or convalescent COVID-19.

This sequence joins TRBV6-2 or TRBV6-3 and TRBJ2-7; 8 nucleotides match TRBD1. Germline V gives CDR1 MNHEY, CDR2 SVGEGT. J gave up 3 bases and V 2 bases, and 9 bases lay outside the gene matches. This CDR3 is built from 16 residues. CDR3 residues: CASSYPPGQEIYEQYF. Written as DNA, the CDR3 is TGTGCCAGCAGTTACCCCCCGGGACAGGAGATCTACGAGCAGTACTTC.

CDR3 DNA: TGTGCCAGCAGCAATGGACTAGCCTGGGAGCAGTTCTTC. Translated: CASSNGLAWEQFF. The chain uses TRBV11-2 and TRBJ2-1, with 8 nucleotides matching TRBD2. The V gene's germline CDR1 is SGHAT and CDR2 FQNNGV. Losses at the gene ends were 5 bases for V and 10 bases for J; bases not matched to a gene: 7. The CDR3 is 13 residues long.

Comments on this clone: One end of the junction fails to match germline, which may point to a read error. The chain uses TRBV6-5 and TRBJ2-6, with TRBD2 matching over 8 bases. Looked up from germline, CDR1 is MNHEY and CDR2 is SVGAGI. This CDR3 has 14 amino acids. CDR3: CASNPGAGANVLTF. CDR3 coding DNA: TGTGCCAGCAATCCAGGAGCGGGGGCCAACGTCTTGACTTTC.

This clone was seen just once. The genes are TRBV9 and TRBJ2-1; 9 bases agree with TRBD2. The CDR3 loop spans 15 amino acids. The germline V gene has CDR1 SGDLS and CDR2 YYNGEE. The junction had 7 bases not matched to a gene; V was cut back by 1 base and J by 8 bases. CDR3 amino acids: CASSVQVLAGDEQFF. Here the CDR3 DNA reads TGTGCCAGCAGCGTACAGGTATTAGCGGGGGATGAGCAGTTCTTC.